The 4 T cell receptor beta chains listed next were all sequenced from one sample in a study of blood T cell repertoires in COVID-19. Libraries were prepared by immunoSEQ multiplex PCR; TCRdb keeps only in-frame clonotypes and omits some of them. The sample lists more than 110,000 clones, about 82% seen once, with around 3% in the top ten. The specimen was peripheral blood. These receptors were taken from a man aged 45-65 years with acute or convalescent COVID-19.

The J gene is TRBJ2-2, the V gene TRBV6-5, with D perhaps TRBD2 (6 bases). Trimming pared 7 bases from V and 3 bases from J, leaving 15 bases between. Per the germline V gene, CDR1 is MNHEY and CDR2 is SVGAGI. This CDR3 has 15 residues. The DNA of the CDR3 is TGTGCCAGCATCGCGGAGTGGGGGGACACCGGGGAGCTGTTTTTT. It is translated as CASIAEWGDTGELFF.

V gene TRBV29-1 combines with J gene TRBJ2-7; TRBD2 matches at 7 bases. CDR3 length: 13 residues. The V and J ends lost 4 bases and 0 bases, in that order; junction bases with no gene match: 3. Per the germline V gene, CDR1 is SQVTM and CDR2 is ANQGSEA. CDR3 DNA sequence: TGCAGCGTTGCCCGGACTAGCTCCTACGAGCAGTACTTC. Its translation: CSVARTSSYEQYF.

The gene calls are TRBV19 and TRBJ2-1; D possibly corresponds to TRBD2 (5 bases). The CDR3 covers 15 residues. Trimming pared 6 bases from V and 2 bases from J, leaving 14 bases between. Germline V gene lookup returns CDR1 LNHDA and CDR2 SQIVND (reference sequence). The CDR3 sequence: CASRLDFLAYNEQFF. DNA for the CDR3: TGTGCCAGTAGGCTGGACTTCTTGGCCTACAATGAGCAGTTCTTC.

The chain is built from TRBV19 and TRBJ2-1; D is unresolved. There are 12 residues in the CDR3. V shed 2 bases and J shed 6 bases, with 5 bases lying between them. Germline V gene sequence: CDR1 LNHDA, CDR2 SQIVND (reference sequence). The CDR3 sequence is CASSIRSNEQFF. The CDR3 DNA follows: TGTGCCAGTAGTATAAGGAGCAATGAGCAGTTCTTC.